The clone carrying this T cell receptor beta chain was found many times. What it binds is unknown. Amplification yielded TCR beta CDR3 regions, with RNA transcripts as the source. The HTBI primer set served for first-round RT-PCR of the TCR CDR3. TCRdb recomputed calls from the multiplex PCR reads with MiXCR, one row per CDR3 protein. The table records 200,000 to 250,000 distinct CDR3 sequences, 17% of them present only once. This record comes from a study of T cells in Graves' hyperthyroidism and ophthalmopathy. Turning to the study itself: Once the initial diagnosis was made, peripheral blood was obtained before any treatment.

The study's findings and limits: Also found in blood were most expanded thyroid clonotypes above 0.001.

Patients with uncontrolled infections, other autoimmune diseases, pregnancy or lactation were excluded. Germline V gene sequence: CDR1 SGHDT, CDR2 YYEEEE. Trimming took 4 bases from V and 4 from J; bases not matched to a gene: 5. CDR3 size: 14 residues. Material for sequencing was blood. The receptor's source is a man in his forties or fifties with Graves' hyperthyroidism. V usage is TRBV5-6 and J usage is TRBJ1-1, with 9 nucleotides matching TRBD1. CDR3 nucleotide sequence: TGTGCCAGCAGCCCACAGGGGGCGAGCACTGAAGCTTTCTTT. Translation gives CASSPQGASTEAFF.